The clone carrying this T cell receptor (beta chain) was counted ten times or more. Its target is not known. The read halts 3 residues ahead of the CDR3 end, with the missing end drawn from the germline J gene. The data stem from a study of T cell clonality in common variable immunodeficiency. Overall study results and limits: CVID subjects had higher TCRbeta clonality than healthy controls, most marked in about a third. T cell subpopulation sequencing would be needed to explain CVID clonality. Reportedly, TCR beta sequences from common variable immunodeficiency showed fewer deletions and N-nucleotide insertions.

Sequencing input was equivalent genomic DNA from CVID and controls. Generated by immunoSEQ multiplex PCR, the TCRdb table keeps only in-frame clones and is missing some. Found here are 44,000 or so clones, no singletons; the ten largest cover about 0.68%. This CDR3 contains 12 residues. V gave up 3 bases and J gave up 7 bases, with 7 bases separating them. Germline values: CDR1 SGHVS, CDR2 FNYEAQ. Sequencing input: peripheral blood mononuclear cells. The rearrangement uses TRBV7-6 and TRBJ2-1; D uncertain. This receptor was obtained from a person aged 18 to 75 in good health. The CDR3 bases that were read are TGTGCCAGCAGCTTTTCAGTAAATGAG. Encoded protein: CASSFSVNE. The CDR3 reads in full as CASSFSVNEQFF.